This T cell receptor (beta chain) appears in the sequencing data of a study of blood T cell repertoires in COVID-19. Study summary: Researchers got acute and convalescent COVID-19 samples from the United States, Italy and Spain. PBMCs, B-cell-depleted T cells, or T cells provided the cDNA or gDNA that made up the material.

V was trimmed by 3 bases and J by 3 bases, leaving 15 bases between them. In germline, CDR1 is SGDLS, CDR2 YYNGEE. The CDR3 loop spans 15 amino acids. Original handling: Estimated nucleated cell counts came from reference gene primer amplification. Sequenced by immunoSEQ multiplex PCR; TCRdb stores in-frame clones only, minus some. Clonal size and the V and J genes are those of that table, whereas D and trimming came from the DNA. The data show around 80,000 clones, around three quarters seen once. V is TRBV9 and J is TRBJ1-2; weak D call: TRBD1 (6 bases). This TCR derives from a woman between 70 and 85 years old with acute or convalescent COVID-19. Sequencing was performed on peripheral blood. CDR3 sequence reads: CASSEQQGSYYGYTF. DNA of the CDR3: TGTGCCAGCAGCGAACAACAGGGATCTTACTATGGCTACACCTTC.